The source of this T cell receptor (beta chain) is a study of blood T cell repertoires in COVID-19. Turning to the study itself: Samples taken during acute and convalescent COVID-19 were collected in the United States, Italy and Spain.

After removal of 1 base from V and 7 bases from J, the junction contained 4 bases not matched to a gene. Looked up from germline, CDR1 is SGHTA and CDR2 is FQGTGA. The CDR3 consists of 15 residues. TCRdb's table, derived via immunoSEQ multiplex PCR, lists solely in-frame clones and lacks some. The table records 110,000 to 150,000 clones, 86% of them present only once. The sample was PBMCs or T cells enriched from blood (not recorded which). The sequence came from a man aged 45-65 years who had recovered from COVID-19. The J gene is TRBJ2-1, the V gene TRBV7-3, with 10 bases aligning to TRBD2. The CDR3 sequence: CASSLIGLAENEQFF. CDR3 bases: TGTGCCAGCAGCTTAATTGGACTAGCGGAAAATGAGCAGTTCTTC. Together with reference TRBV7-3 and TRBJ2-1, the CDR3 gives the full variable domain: GAGVSQTPSNKVTEKGKYVELRCDPISGHTALYWYRQSLGQGPEFLIYFQGTGAADDSGLPNDRFFAVRPEGSVSTLKIQRTERGDSAVYLCASSLIGLAENEQFFGPGTRLTVL.